These 10 T cell receptor beta chains originate from one sample sequenced in a study of CD8 T cells in ankylosing spondylitis. TCRdb re-analysed the 5' RACE reads in MiXCR, keeping a single row per CDR3 protein. The sample contains approximately 260,000 distinct CDR3 sequences, about a sixth of which appear only once. The specimen was blood, either unsorted or a sorted T cell fraction (not recorded which). The source of these receptors is a male donor with ankylosing spondylitis or in good health (not recorded which).

In its sample, this clonotype was seen a few times. The rearrangement links TRBV9 to TRBJ2-5, with D possibly called TRBD1 or TRBD2 (6 bases each). V gave up 4 bases and J gave up 5 bases, with 21 bases separating them. CDR1 and CDR2 (germline): SGDLS, YYNGEE. This CDR3 spans 16 amino acids. The CDR3 DNA follows: TGTGCCAGCAGCCAGCCCCCGGGAGAGAGGGGGGAGACCCAGTACTTC. Translation: CASSQPPGERGETQYF. Complete variable domain (other parts from reference TRBV9 and TRBJ2-5): DSGVTQTPKHLITATGQRVTLRCSPRSGDLSVYWYQQSLDQGLQFLIQYYNGEERAKGNILERFSAQQFPDLHSELNLSSLELGDSALYFCASSQPPGERGETQYFGPGTRLLVL.

This clonotype was detected a few times. The chain combines TRBV6-2 or TRBV6-3 with TRBJ2-5; a weak D match, TRBD2 (5 bases). V lost 2 bases and J 5 bases, leaving 18 bases between the germline ends. Germline V gene data show CDR1 as MNHEY and CDR2 as SVGEGT. This CDR3 has 16 amino acids. CDR3 loop: CASSYRERNLGETQYF. In DNA form, the CDR3 reads TGTGCCAGCAGTTACCGCGAGCGGAACCTAGGGGAGACCCAGTACTTC.

The chain joins TRBV7-9 to TRBJ2-7, with 7 bases that match TRBD2. Germline trimming cut 7 bases from V and 0 bases from J; bases unmatched to any gene: 6. CDR1 is SEHNR and CDR2 is FQNEAQ in the germline V gene (reference sequence). The CDR3 covers 14 residues. CDR3 DNA: TGTGCCAGCACCAACGGGGGGAGCTCCTACGAGCAGTACTTC. Translated, it gives CASTNGGSSYEQYF. Filled out from reference TRBV7-9 and TRBJ2-7, the complete variable domain reads DTGVSQNPRHKITKRGQNVTFRCDPISEHNRLYWYRQTLGQGPEFLTYFQNEAQLEKSRLLSDRFSAERPKGSFSTLEIQRTEQGDSAMYLCASTNGGSSYEQYFGPGTRLTVT.

The chain links TRBV4-1 to TRBJ1-1, with 7 bases identical to TRBD1. This CDR3 spans 15 amino acids. Germline V gene data show CDR1 as MGHRA and CDR2 as YSYEKL. With 2 bases clipped from V and 4 bases from J, the junction kept 7 bases outside the gene matches. The CDR3 nucleotides are TGCGCCAGCAGCCAACTTACAGGGGAAGGCACTGAAGCTTTCTTT. It translates to CASSQLTGEGTEAFF.

The chain combines TRBV4-1 with TRBJ2-2, with a tentative D call TRBD1 (5 bases). Trimming left V 0 bases short and J 15 bases short, with 11 bases between. The germline V gene has CDR1 MGHRA and CDR2 YSYEKL. The CDR3 covers 12 residues. CDR3 sequence (DNA): TGCGCCAGCAGCCAAGAATCAGGCAGGGTGTTTTTT. As protein: CASSQESGRVFF.

This clonotype was observed a handful of times. The chain has TRBV28 and TRBJ2-3; TRBD2 matches 12 bases. CDR3 size: 17 residues. CDR1 is MDHEN, CDR2 SYDVKM, per germline. With 6 bases clipped from V and 0 bases from J, the junction kept 7 bases outside the gene matches. The CDR3 DNA is TGTGCCAGCAGGGAAGGGACTAGCGGGTTCAGCACAGATACGCAGTATTTT. Amino acid sequence: CASREGTSGFSTDTQYF.

This clonotype was counted a few times. The genes are TRBV5-1 and TRBJ2-7; 7 nucleotides align to TRBD1. This CDR3 contains 16 residues. The V gene's germline CDR1 is SGHRS and CDR2 YFSETQ. J gave up 2 bases and V 2 bases, and 10 bases lay outside the gene matches. The CDR3 sequence: CASSFSFGDRTYEQYF. In DNA, the CDR3 is TGCGCCAGCAGCTTCAGCTTCGGGGACAGAACCTACGAGCAGTACTTC. The entire variable domain, with the rest obtained from reference TRBV5-1 and TRBJ2-7, is as follows: KAGVTQTPRYLIKTRGQQVTLSCSPISGHRSVSWYQQTPGQGLQFLFEYFSETQRNKGNFPGRFSGRQFSNSRSEMNVSTLELGDSALYLCASSFSFGDRTYEQYFGPGTRLTVT.

The J gene is TRBJ2-1, the V gene TRBV9; D perhaps matches TRBD2 (6 bases). Germline-derived CDR1 and CDR2 are SGDLS and YYNGEE. This CDR3 contains 16 residues. V was pared by 0 bases and J by 1 base, with 11 bases between. The CDR3 sequence: CASSVGAGISYNEQFF. The DNA of the CDR3 is TGTGCCAGCAGCGTAGGGGCGGGGATATCCTACAATGAGCAGTTCTTC.

This clonotype has only one observation. CDR3: CASSFDPGSGAYQETQYF. The DNA of the CDR3 is TGTGCCAGCAGTTTCGATCCGGGGAGCGGAGCCTACCAAGAGACCCAGTACTTC. The gene calls are TRBV6-2 or TRBV6-3 and TRBJ2-5; tentatively, D is TRBD2 (5 bases). Germline CDR1 and CDR2: MNHEY and SVGEGT. This CDR3 has 18 amino acids. Trimming stripped 4 bases from V and 0 bases from J, with 21 bases between.

Note on this clonotype: A single base separates this from a much larger clone, so it may be a read error. The genes are TRBV14 and TRBJ1-1, with D hard to call. Germline V gene sequence: CDR1 SGHDN, CDR2 FVKESK. CDR3 length: 13 residues. Trimming took 2 bases from V and 4 from J, leaving 8 bases between them. CDR3 coding DNA: TGTGCCAGCAGCCAATTTTGGGGCACTGAAGCTTTCTTT. Protein: CASSQFWGTEAFF.